This T cell receptor beta chain emerged from a study of cytomegalovirus exposure and HLA in healthy donors. Whole-study findings and limits: Reported results showed that the classifier diagnosed cytomegalovirus status with high specificity and sensitivity.

Generated by immunoSEQ multiplex PCR, the TCRdb table keeps only in-frame clones and is missing some. The table lists some 340,000 clones, around 90% of them singletons. Comment on this clone: Its target is not known.

The trim removed 4 bases at V and 6 bases at J, leaving 8 bases unmatched. The germline V gene encodes CDR1 SQVTM and CDR2 ANQGSEA. The CDR3 runs to 16 residues. The clonotype originates from a woman aged 25 to 39 in good health and CMV-seropositive. The V gene is TRBV29-1, the J gene TRBJ2-2; 13 bases are a match to TRBD2. Sequenced input: PBMCs. The CDR3 reads CSVGGLAGAIPGELFF. The CDR3, as DNA: TGCAGCGTTGGTGGACTAGCGGGAGCCATCCCCGGGGAGCTGTTTTTT.